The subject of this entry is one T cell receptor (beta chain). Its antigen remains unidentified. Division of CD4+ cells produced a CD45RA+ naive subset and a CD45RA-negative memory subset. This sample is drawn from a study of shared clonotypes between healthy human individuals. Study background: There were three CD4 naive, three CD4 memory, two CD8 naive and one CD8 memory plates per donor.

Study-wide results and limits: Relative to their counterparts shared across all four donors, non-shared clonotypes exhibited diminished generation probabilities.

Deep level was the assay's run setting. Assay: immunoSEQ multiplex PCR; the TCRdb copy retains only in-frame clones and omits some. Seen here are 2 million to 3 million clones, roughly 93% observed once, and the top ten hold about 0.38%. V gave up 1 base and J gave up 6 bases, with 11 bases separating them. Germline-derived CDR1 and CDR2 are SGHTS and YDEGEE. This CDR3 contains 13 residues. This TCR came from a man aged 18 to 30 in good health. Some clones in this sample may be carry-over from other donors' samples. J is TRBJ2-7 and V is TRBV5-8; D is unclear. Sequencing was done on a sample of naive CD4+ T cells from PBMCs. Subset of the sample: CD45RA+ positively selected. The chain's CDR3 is CASSLRRRSEQYF. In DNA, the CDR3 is TGTGCCAGCAGCTTGCGGCGACGGTCCGAGCAGTACTTC.